The 2 T cell receptor beta chains below were found in one sample sequenced in a study of blood T cell repertoires in COVID-19. Clones were sequenced by immunoSEQ multiplex PCR, and TCRdb holds only the in-frame ones, with some missing. The data show about 170,000 clones, with 90% seen just once and around 0.53% held by the top ten. The sequenced material came from peripheral blood. These receptors came from a man aged 50-59 years with acute or convalescent COVID-19.

This chain uses TRBV7-2 with TRBJ1-5; the match to TRBD1 covers 8 bases. This CDR3 is built from 17 residues. V lost 5 bases, J lost 0 bases, and 9 bases stayed unmatched. Germline V gives CDR1 SGHTA, CDR2 FQGNSA. The CDR3 DNA follows: TGTGCCAGCAGCCTTTCGCTGACAGGGGCTAGCAATCAGCCCCAGCATTTT. It encodes CASSLSLTGASNQPQHF.

The V and J genes are TRBV5-4 and TRBJ2-5; D is possibly TRBD2 (7 bases). Germline CDR1 is SGHNT and CDR2 is YYREEE (reference sequence). The CDR3 consists of 15 residues. The V end lost 5 bases, the J end lost 5 bases, and 19 bases lay between the germline ends. CDR3 sequence reads: CASSYYGGGQETQYF. The CDR3 DNA reads TGTGCCAGCAGTTACTATGGGGGGGGGCAGGAGACCCAGTACTTC.